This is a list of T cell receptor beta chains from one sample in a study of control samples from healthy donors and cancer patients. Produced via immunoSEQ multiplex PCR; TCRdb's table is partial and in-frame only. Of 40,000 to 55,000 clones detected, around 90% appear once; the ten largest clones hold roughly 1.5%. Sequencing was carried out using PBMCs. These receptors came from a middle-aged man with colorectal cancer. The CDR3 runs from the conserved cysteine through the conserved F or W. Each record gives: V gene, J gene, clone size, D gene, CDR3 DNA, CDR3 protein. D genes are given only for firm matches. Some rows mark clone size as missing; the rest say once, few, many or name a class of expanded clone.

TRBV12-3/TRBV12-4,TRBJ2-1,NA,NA,TGTGCCAGCAGTCGACCGGGCGGTGAGCAGTTCTTC,CASSRPGGEQFF
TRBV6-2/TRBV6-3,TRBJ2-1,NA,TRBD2,TGTGCCAGCAGCATGGGACTAGCGGGAGGGTATTACAATGAGCAGTTCTTC,CASSMGLAGGYYNEQFF
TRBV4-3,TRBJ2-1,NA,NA,TGCGCCAGCAGCCAAGAAGGGGGGGGAAGCAATGAGCAGTTCTTC,CASSQEGGGSNEQFF
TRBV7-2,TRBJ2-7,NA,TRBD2,TGTGCCAGCAGCGAAGTTGGCACTAGCGGCTCCTACGAGCAGTACTTC,CASSEVGTSGSYEQYF
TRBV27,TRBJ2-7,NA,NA,TGTGCCAGCAGTTTATCTAACCGGAGTCAGAGGTACTTC,CASSLSNRSQRYF
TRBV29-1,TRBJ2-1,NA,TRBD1,TGCAGCGCCCCCGGGACAGGGTTGATGGATGAGCAGTTCTTC,CSAPGTGLMDEQFF
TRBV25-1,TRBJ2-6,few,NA,TGTGCCAGCAGTGACCTGGGTGTCACTGGGGCCAACGTCCTGACTTTC,CASSDLGVTGANVLTF
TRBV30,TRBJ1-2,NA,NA,TGTGCCTGGAGTGTCAACCATGCCACCTTC,CAWSVNHATF
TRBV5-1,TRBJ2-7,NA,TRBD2,TGCGCCAGCAGCTGGGGCCGGCGGGAGAACGAGCAGTACTTC,CASSWGRRENEQYF
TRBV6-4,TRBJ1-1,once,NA,TGTGCCAGCAGTGAGCAGGCCGGTACTGAAGCTTTCTTT,CASSEQAGTEAFF
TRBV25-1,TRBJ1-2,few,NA,TGTGCCAGCAGTGAAACAGGGTCTGGCTACACCTTC,CASSETGSGYTF
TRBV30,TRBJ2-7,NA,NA,TGTGCCTGGAGTCCGGTGCAATACGAGCAGTACTTC,CAWSPVQYEQYF
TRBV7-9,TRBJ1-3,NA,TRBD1,TGTGCCAGCAGCTACGGCCCACTAGGGACAGGGGACACCATATATTTT,CASSYGPLGTGDTIYF
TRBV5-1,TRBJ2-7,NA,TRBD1,TGCGCCAGCAGCTTGGATACAGGGGGACTCTACGAGCAGTACTTC,CASSLDTGGLYEQYF
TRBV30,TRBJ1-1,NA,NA,TGTGCCTGGGGGGGAGCTGAAGCTTTCTTT,CAWGGAEAFF
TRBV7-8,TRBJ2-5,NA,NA,TGTGCCAGCAGCCCACGGACTATGAAAGAGACCCAGTACTTC,CASSPRTMKETQYF
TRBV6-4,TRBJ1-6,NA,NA,TGTGCCAGCAGTGACTTCCCAGAGAGCGATTCACCCCTCCACTTT,CASSDFPESDSPLHF
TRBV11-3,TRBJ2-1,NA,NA,TGTGCCAGCAGCTCCCGGACAGCCTCCAATGAGCAGTTCTTC,CASSSRTASNEQFF
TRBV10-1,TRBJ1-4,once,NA,TGCGCCAGCAGTGATGACACTGAAAAACTGTTTTTT,CASSDDTEKLFF
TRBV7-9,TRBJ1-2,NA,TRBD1,TGTGCCAGCAGCTTAGGAGGACAGGGGGCCAACGCTGGCTACACCTTC,CASSLGGQGANAGYTF
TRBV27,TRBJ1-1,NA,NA,TGTGCCAGCAGTCCTTCCCCGGGTTTTATGAACACTGAAGCTTTCTTT,CASSPSPGFMNTEAFF
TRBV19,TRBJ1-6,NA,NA,TGTGCCAGTAGTATGTGGGGCAGGGACTCACCCCTCCACTTT,CASSMWGRDSPLHF
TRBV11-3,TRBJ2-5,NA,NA,TGTGCCAGCAGGCCCCAGGGCAAAGAGACCCAGTACTTC,CASRPQGKETQYF
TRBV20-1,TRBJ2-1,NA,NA,TGCAGTGTAAGGAGGACTGAGCAGTTCTTC,CSVRRTEQFF
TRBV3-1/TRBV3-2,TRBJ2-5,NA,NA,TGTGCCAGCAGCCCTCACCCTAGATGGGGCGAGACCCAGTACTTC,CASSPHPRWGETQYF